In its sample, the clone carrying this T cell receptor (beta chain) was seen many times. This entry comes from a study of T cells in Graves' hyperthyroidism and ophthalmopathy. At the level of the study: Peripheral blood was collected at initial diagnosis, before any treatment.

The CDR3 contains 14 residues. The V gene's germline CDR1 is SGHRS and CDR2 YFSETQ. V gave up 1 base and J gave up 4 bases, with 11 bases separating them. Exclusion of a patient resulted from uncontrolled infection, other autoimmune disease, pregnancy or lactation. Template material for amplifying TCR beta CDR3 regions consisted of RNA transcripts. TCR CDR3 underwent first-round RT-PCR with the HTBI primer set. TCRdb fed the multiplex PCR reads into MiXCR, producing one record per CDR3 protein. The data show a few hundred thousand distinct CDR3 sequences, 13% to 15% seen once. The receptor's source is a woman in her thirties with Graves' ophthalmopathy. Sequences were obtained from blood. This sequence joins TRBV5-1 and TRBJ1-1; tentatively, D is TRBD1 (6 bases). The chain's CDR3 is CASSLRGGVTEAFF. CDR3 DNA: TGCGCCAGCAGCTTGAGGGGGGGCGTCACTGAAGCTTTCTTT.